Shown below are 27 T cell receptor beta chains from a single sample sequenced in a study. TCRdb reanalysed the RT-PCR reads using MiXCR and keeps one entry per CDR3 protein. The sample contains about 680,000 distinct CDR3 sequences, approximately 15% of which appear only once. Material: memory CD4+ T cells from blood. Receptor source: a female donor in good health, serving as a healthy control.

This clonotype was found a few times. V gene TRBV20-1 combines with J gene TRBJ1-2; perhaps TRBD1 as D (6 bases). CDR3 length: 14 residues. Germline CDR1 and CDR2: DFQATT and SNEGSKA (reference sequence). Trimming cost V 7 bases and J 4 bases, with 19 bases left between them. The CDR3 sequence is CSGYPPGQGYGYTF. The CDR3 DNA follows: TGCAGTGGATACCCCCCGGGACAAGGCTATGGCTACACCTTC.

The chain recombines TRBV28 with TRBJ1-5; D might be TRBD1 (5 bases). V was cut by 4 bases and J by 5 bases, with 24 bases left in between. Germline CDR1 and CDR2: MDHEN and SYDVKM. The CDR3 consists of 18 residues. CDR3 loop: CASSSYRDRFNRDQPQHF. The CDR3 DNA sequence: TGTGCCAGCAGTTCATACCGGGACCGCTTCAATAGGGATCAGCCCCAGCATTTT.

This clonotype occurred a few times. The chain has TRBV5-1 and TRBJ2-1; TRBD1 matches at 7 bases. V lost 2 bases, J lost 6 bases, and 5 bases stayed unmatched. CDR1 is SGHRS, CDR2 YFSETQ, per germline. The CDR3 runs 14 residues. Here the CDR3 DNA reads TGCGCCAGCAGCTTTCGACAGGGTCCCAATGAGCAGTTCTTC. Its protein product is CASSFRQGPNEQFF.

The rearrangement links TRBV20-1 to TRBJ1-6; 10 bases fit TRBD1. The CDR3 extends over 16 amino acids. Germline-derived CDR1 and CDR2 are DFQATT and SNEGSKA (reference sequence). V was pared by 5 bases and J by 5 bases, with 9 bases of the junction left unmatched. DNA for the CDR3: TGCAGTGCTTTGGACAGGGGGAGTACCCATAATTCACCCCTCCACTTT. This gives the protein CSALDRGSTHNSPLHF.

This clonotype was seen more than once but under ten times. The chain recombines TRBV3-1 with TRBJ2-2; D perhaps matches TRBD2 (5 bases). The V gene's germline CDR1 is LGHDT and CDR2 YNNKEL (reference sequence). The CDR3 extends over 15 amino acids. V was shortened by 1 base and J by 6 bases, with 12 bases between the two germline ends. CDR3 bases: TGTGCCAGCAGCCAAGCGGGGTCTAACGCCGGGGAGCTGTTTTTT. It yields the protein CASSQAGSNAGELFF.

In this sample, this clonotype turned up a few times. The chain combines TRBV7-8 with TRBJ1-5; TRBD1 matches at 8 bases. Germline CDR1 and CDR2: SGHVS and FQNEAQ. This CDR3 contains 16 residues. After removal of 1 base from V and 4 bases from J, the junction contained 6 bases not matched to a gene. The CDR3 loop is CASSLEGTGINQPQHF. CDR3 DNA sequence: TGTGCCAGCAGCTTAGAAGGGACAGGTATTAATCAGCCCCAGCATTTT.

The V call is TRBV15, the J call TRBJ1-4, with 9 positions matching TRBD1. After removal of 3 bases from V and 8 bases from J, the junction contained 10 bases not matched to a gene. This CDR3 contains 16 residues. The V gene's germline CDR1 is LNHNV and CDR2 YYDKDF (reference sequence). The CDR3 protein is CATSRAPGQGTEKLFF. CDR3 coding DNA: TGTGCCACCAGCAGGGCGCCGGGACAGGGTACGGAAAAACTGTTTTTT.

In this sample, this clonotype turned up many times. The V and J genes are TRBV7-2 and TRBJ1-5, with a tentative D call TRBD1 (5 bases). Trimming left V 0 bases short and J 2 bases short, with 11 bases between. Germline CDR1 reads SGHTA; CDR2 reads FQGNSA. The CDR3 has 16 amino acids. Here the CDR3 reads CASSLAGGMGNQPQHF. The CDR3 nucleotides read TGTGCCAGCAGCTTAGCGGGGGGTATGGGCAATCAGCCCCAGCATTTT.

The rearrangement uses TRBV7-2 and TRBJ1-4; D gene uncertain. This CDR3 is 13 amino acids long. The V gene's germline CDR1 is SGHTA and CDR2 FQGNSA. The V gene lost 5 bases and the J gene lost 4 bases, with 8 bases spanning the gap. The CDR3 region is CASSPDYNEKLFF. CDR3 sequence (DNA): TGTGCCAGCAGCCCCGACTATAATGAAAAACTGTTTTTT.

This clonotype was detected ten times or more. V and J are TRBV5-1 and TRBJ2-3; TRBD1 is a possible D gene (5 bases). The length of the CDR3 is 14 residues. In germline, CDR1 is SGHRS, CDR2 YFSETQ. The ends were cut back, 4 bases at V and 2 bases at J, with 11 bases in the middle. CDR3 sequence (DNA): TGCGCCAGCAGCCCCGACAGAATCACAGATACGCAGTATTTT. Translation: CASSPDRITDTQYF.

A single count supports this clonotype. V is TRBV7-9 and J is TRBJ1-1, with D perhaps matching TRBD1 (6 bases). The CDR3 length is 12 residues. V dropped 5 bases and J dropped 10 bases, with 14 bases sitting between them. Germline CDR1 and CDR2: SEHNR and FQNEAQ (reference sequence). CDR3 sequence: CASSEGGLGAFF. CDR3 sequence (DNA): TGTGCCAGCAGCGAAGGGGGGCTAGGAGCTTTCTTT. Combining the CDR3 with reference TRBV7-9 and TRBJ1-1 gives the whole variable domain DTGVSQNPRHKITKRGQNVTFRCDPISEHNRLYWYRQTLGQGPEFLTYFQNEAQLEKSRLLSDRFSAERPKGSFSTLEIQRTEQGDSAMYLCASSEGGLGAFFGQGTRLTVV.

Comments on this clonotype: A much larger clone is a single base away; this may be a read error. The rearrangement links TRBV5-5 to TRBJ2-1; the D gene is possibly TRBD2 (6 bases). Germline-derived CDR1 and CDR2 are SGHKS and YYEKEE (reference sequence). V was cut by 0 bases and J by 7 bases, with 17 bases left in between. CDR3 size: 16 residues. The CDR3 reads CASSLAAGRAFNEQFF. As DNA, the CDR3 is TGTGCCAGCAGCTTGGCGGCGGGAAGGGCGTTTAATGAGCAGTTCTTC.

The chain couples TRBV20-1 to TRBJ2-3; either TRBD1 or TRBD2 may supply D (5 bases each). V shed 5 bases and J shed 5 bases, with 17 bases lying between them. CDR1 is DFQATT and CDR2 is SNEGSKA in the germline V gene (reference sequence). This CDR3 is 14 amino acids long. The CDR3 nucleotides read TGCAGTGCTGAAAGGAGGCTGGGGGAAGATACGCAGTATTTT. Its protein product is CSAERRLGEDTQYF.

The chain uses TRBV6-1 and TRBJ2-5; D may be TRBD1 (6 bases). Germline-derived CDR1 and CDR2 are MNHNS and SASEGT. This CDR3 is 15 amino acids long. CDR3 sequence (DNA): TGTGTTAGCAGTGAACCGGGACACCTAGAAGAGACCCAGTACTTC. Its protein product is CVSSEPGHLEETQYF.

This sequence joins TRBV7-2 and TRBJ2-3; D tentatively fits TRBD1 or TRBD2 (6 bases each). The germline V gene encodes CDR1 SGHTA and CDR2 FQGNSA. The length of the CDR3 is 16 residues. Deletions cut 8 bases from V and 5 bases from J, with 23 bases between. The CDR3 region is CASALIGGFSGDTQYF. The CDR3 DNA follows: TGTGCCAGCGCACTCATCGGGGGCTTCTCAGGAGATACGCAGTATTTT.

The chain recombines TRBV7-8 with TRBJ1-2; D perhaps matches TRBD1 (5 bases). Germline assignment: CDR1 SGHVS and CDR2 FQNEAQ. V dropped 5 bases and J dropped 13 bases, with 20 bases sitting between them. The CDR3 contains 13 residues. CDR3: CASSPNFGDPCTF. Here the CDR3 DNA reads TGTGCCAGCAGCCCGAATTTCGGGGACCCTTGCACCTTC. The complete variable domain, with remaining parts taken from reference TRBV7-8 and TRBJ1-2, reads GAGVSQSPRYKVAKRGQDVALRCDPISGHVSLFWYQQALGQGPEFLTYFQNEAQLDKSGLPSDRFFAERPEGSVSTLKIQRTQQEDSAVYLCASSPNFGDPCTFGSGTRLTVV.

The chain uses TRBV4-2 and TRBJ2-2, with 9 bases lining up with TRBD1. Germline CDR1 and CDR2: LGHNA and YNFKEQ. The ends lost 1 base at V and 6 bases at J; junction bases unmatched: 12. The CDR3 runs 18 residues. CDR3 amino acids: CASSQVVLRGQGAGELFF. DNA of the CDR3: TGTGCCAGCAGCCAAGTGGTTCTTCGGGGACAGGGCGCCGGGGAGCTGTTTTTT.

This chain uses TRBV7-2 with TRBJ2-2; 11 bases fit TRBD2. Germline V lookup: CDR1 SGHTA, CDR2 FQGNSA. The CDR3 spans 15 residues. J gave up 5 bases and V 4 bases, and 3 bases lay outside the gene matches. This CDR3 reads CASSSRLAGTGELFF. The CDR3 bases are TGTGCCAGCAGCTCGAGACTAGCGGGGACCGGGGAGCTGTTTTTT. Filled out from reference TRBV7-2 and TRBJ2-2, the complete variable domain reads GAGVSQSPSNKVTEKGKDVELRCDPISGHTALYWYRQSLGQGLEFLIYFQGNSAPDKSGLPSDRFSAERTGGSVSTLTIQRTQQEDSAVYLCASSSRLAGTGELFFGEGSRLTVL.

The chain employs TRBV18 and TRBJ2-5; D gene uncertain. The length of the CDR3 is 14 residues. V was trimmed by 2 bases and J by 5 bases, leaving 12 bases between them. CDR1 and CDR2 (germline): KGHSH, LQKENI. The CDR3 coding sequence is TGTGCCAGCTCACCATTTGCAGGTTCCGAGACCCAGTACTTC. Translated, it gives CASSPFAGSETQYF.

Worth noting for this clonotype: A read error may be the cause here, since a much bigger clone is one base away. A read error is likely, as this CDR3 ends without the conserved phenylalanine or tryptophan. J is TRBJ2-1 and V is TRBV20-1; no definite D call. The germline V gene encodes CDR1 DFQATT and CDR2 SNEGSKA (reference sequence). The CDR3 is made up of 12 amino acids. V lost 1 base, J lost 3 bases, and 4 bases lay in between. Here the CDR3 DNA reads TGCAGTGCTAGAGGTCACTACAATGAGCAGTTCTTA. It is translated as CSARGHYNEQFL.

The CDR3 sequence: CAWSQLSDSFVTF. CDR3 sequence (DNA): TGTGCCTGGAGTCAACTGTCGGACTCCTTCGTAACCTTC. The gene calls are TRBV30 and TRBJ1-2, with D hard to call. V shed 2 bases and J shed 14 bases, with 21 bases lying between them. The CDR3 spans 13 residues. CDR1 and CDR2 from the germline V gene are GTSNPN and SVGIG (reference sequence).

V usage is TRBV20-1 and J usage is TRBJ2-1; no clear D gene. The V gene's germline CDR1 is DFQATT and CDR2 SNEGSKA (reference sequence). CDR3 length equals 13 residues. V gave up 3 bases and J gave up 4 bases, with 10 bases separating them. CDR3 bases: TGCAGTGCTAGCTTTGGCGGATACAATGAGCAGTTCTTC. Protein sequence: CSASFGGYNEQFF.

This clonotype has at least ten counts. CDR3 protein: CASSHSTGGDSYEQYF. The CDR3 DNA reads as TGTGCCAGCAGTCACTCCACAGGGGGCGATTCCTACGAGCAGTACTTC. This sequence joins TRBV4-2 and TRBJ2-7, with 9 bases that match TRBD1. CDR1 and CDR2 from the germline V gene are LGHNA and YNFKEQ. The CDR3 runs to 16 residues. Trimming cost V 6 bases and J 1 base; bases outside gene matches: 10.

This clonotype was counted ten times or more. CDR3 amino acids: CASSRAGTSAYNEQFF. DNA for the CDR3: TGTGCCAGCAGCAGAGCGGGGACTAGCGCGTACAATGAGCAGTTCTTC. This chain connects TRBV7-2 to TRBJ2-1, with 10 bases that match TRBD2. CDR3 length: 16 residues. Germline trimming cut 5 bases from V and 4 bases from J; bases unmatched to any gene: 8. Per germline, CDR1 SGHTA and CDR2 FQGNSA. Based on the CDR3 plus reference TRBV7-2 and TRBJ2-1, the full variable domain is GAGVSQSPSNKVTEKGKDVELRCDPISGHTALYWYRQSLGQGLEFLIYFQGNSAPDKSGLPSDRFSAERTGGSVSTLTIQRTQQEDSAVYLCASSRAGTSAYNEQFFGPGTRLTVL.

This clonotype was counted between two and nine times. CDR3 residues: CSAPGLAGGGETQYF. In nucleotides, the CDR3 is TGCAGTGCTCCGGGACTAGCGGGGGGCGGGGAGACCCAGTACTTC. The V gene is TRBV20-1, the J gene TRBJ2-5; 15 bases map to TRBD2. Germline V gives CDR1 DFQATT, CDR2 SNEGSKA (reference sequence). CDR3 length equals 15 residues. V lost 5 bases, J lost 5 bases, and 6 bases stayed unmatched.

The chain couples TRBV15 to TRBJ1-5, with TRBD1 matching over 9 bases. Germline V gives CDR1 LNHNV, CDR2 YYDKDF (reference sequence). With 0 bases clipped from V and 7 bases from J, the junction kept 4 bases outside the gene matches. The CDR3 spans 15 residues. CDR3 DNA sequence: TGTGCCACCAGCAGAGAGGGGACAGGGCTCCAGCCCCAGCATTTT. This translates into CATSREGTGLQPQHF.

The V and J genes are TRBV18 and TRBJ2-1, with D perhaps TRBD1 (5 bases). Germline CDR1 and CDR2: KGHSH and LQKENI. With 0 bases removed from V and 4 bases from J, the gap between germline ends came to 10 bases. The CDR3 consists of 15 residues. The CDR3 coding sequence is TGTGCCAGCTCACCACCACAGGTCCTTTACAATGAGCAGTTCTTC. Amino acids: CASSPPQVLYNEQFF.